Given below is one TCR beta chain in context. The antigen is unknown. cDNA reverse transcribed from extracted RNA served as the sequencing template. Measured with immunoSEQ multiplex PCR; TCRdb has only the in-frame clones, and not every one. This sample yields about 270,000 clones, of which approximately 60% are seen a single time; 0.8% to 1% belongs to the top ten. Germline V CDR1 and CDR2: MGHDK, SYGVNS. CDR3 length: 14 amino acids. V lost 6 bases and J lost 2, with 14 bases in between. The entry originates in a study of CD8+ T cells in alopecia areata. Findings of the study overall: Many expanded lesional clones stayed in scalp and blood while on tofacitinib. In scalp, tofacitinib significantly decreased clonality and expanded CD8+ clones among the top 100. With just one nonresponder, it is still uncertain whether baseline CD8+ expansion relates to response.

Treatment: oral pan-JAK inhibitor, 5-10 mg twice daily. Sorting of PBMCs yielded the CD4+ and CD8+ T cells. The origin of this receptor is a human donor with alopecia areata. The rearrangement joins TRBV25-1 to TRBJ2-7; D is possibly TRBD1 or TRBD2 (7 bases each). The sample was CD4+ T cells sorted from blood, taken around week 54, from a patient treated with tofacitinib. CDR3 nucleotides: TGTGCCAGCAGAAGCAGGGGGGGTGCCTACGAGCAGTACTTC. Amino acid sequence: CASRSRGGAYEQYF.